The clone carrying this T cell receptor (beta chain) was counted only a few times. Antigen specificity is unknown. The J segment lost 6 bases and the V segment lost 3 bases, leaving 7 bases of the junction unmatched. The CDR3 has 16 residues. Germline V gives CDR1 SGHAT, CDR2 FQNNGV. The sample is drawn from a study of post-analysis software for immune sequencing data. On the study more broadly: Recorded subtypes: relapsing-remitting, secondary progressive, progressive-relapsing; some patients unannotated. Overall study findings and caveats: By F measure, samples from a shared preparation batch strongly co-clustered. The study found TRBV5-6, TRBV5-1 and TRBV20-1 among 4 or 5 TRBV segments more frequent in patients than controls. A significant reduction in normalized Chao1 diversity was observed in multiple sclerosis patients versus controls.

Built from TCR beta cDNA, the libraries had unique molecular identifiers in them. Each CDR3 protein is one row after TCRdb ran MiXCR on the PCR reads. Here the sample spans more than 500,000 distinct CDR3 sequences, about a third being singletons. The sample taken for sequencing was blood. This chain joins TRBV11-2 and TRBJ2-3; TRBD2 matches 12 bases. This sequence was found in a girl aged 2-17 years with multiple sclerosis. CDR3 amino acids: CASSFGLAGGTDTQYF. In nucleotides, the CDR3 is TGTGCCAGCAGCTTCGGCCTAGCGGGGGGGACGGATACGCAGTATTTT.